The sample holds many counts of the clone carrying this TCR beta chain. Its target is not known. Specified time point: peripheral blood 6 weeks after treatment start. Patients each gave 1 to 8 samples, pretreatment and on-treatment. The data were obtained in a study of PD-L1 blockade in urothelial cancer. Study background: Most patients, twenty-five of 29, were males with bladder-origin cancer.

General observations from the study: Those with durable benefit had larger increases in tumor-associated blood clones at 3 weeks.

The CDR3 is made up of 14 amino acids. Deletions cut 2 bases from V and 4 bases from J, with 9 bases between. CDR1 and CDR2 from the germline V gene are SGHTA and FQGNSA. Spike-ins of synthetic TCR analog templates went into each PCR. Sequencing used immunoSEQ multiplex PCR; TCRdb keeps in-frame clones, though not all of them. The profile shows around 47,000 clones, 82% of them singletons. The chain combines TRBV7-2 with TRBJ1-5; D is possibly TRBD1 (6 bases). The receptor's source is a man in his 60s with urothelial cancer. This specimen consisted of PBMCs, obtained around atezolizumab (anti-PD-L1) treatment. The CDR3 sequence is CASSLKTGNQPQHF. The DNA for the CDR3 is TGTGCCAGCAGCTTAAAAACAGGGAATCAGCCCCAGCATTTT.